This entry lists 26 T cell receptor beta chains sequenced from one sample in a study of blood T cells in healthy people across ages. Combining a sample-barcoded 5' primer with a J-beta primer mix, a second PCR ran for 7 to 11 cycles. TCRdb redid the calling of the 5' RACE reads with MiXCR, one entry per CDR3 protein. In the table there are more than 1,400,000 distinct CDR3 sequences, around two fifths of which are singletons. Sequencing input: blood. The origin of the receptors is a young woman in good health.

This chain connects TRBV20-1 to TRBJ2-1, with D hard to call. Germline V gene lookup returns CDR1 DFQATT and CDR2 SNEGSKA (reference sequence). The CDR3 is 14 amino acids. V was pared by 1 base and J by 5 bases, with 12 bases between. CDR3 bases: TGCAGTGCTAGAGTCGGCAGGCGGAACAATGAGCAGTTCTTC. It is translated as CSARVGRRNNEQFF.

This clonotype has just a few counts. Germline is not matched at one junction end, which may reflect a read error. V usage is TRBV4-2 and J usage is TRBJ2-4, with 12 bases aligning to TRBD2. There are 18 residues in the CDR3. Germline V gives CDR1 LGHNA, CDR2 YNFKEQ. CDR3 residues: CASSQESGLAGGLGEQYF. The CDR3 DNA reads as TGTGCCAGTAGCCAAGAATCGGGGCTAGCGGGAGGGCTGGGGGAGCAGTACTTC.

The chain recombines TRBV7-7 with TRBJ2-1, with D possibly matching TRBD2 (7 bases). Trimming shortened V by 5 bases and J by 13 bases, and 21 bases separated the two germline ends. CDR3 length: 14 amino acids. CDR1 SSHAT and CDR2 FNYEAQ come from the germline V gene (reference sequence). Written as DNA, the CDR3 is TGTGCCAGCAGCCCCTCTAGCGGCCAGGGGACCCAGTTCTTC. Protein: CASSPSSGQGTQFF.

The sample holds one count of this clonotype. CDR3 sequence reads: CASTETDGSPLHF. DNA of the CDR3: TGTGCCAGCACCGAGACAGACGGCTCACCCCTCCACTTT. This chain joins TRBV6-2 or TRBV6-3 and TRBJ1-6, with D possibly matching TRBD1 (5 bases). V shed 7 bases and J shed 10 bases, with 14 bases lying between them. The germline V gene has CDR1 MNHEY and CDR2 SVGEGT. There are 13 residues in the CDR3.

This clonotype was detected a few times. The CDR3 is CASSYTPGSTDTQYF. CDR3 nucleotides: TGTGCCAGCAGTTATACCCCCGGGAGCACAGATACGCAGTATTTT. The genes are TRBV6-5 and TRBJ2-3; D remains ambiguous. Germline-derived CDR1 and CDR2 are MNHEY and SVGAGI. The CDR3 contains 15 residues. The V and J ends lost 3 bases and 0 bases respectively, with 10 bases between them.

In this sample, this clonotype turned up a few times. The V gene is TRBV20-1, the J gene TRBJ2-7; TRBD2 agrees at 11 bases. J was trimmed by 7 bases and V by 6 bases; bases with no gene match: 5. Germline V gene data show CDR1 as DFQATT and CDR2 as SNEGSKA (reference sequence). This CDR3 contains 12 residues. CDR3: CSARRLAGEQYF. CDR3 nucleotide sequence: TGCAGTGCAAGACGACTAGCGGGGGAGCAGTACTTC.

The chain combines TRBV29-1 with TRBJ2-3; weak D call: TRBD1 (6 bases). V shed 7 bases and J shed 8 bases, with 22 bases lying between them. Germline CDR1 is SQVTM and CDR2 is ANQGSEA. The CDR3 has 14 amino acids. In nucleotides, the CDR3 is TGCAGCGCAGAACAGGGCGGCTACGGTGGTACGCAGTATTTT. It encodes CSAEQGGYGGTQYF.

The chain couples TRBV14 to TRBJ2-1, with D maybe TRBD1 (6 bases). CDR1 is SGHDN, CDR2 FVKESK, per germline. Trimming pared 7 bases from V and 4 bases from J, leaving 14 bases between. The CDR3 is made up of 14 amino acids. As DNA, the CDR3 is TGTGCCAGCAATTCCCGGGACAAGTACAATGAGCAGTTCTTC. This gives the protein CASNSRDKYNEQFF.

The genes are TRBV6-5 and TRBJ1-1, with a tentative D call TRBD1 (5 bases). In germline, CDR1 is MNHEY, CDR2 SVGAGI. This CDR3 has 12 amino acids. Trimming removed 8 bases at V and 6 bases at J, with 13 bases between. The CDR3 bases are TGTGCCAGCTCCCCGCGGGGGGCTGAAGCTTTCTTT. As protein: CASSPRGAEAFF.

The J gene is TRBJ2-7, the V gene TRBV7-9, with 8 bases lining up with TRBD1. Trimming removed 7 bases from V and 5 bases from J; junction bases left unmatched: 13. From germline, CDR1 is SEHNR and CDR2 FQNEAQ (reference sequence). The CDR3 is 15 residues long. CDR3 amino acids: CASTYGQGGKDEQYF. CDR3 bases: TGTGCCAGCACCTACGGACAGGGAGGAAAGGACGAGCAGTACTTC.

The genes are TRBV10-3 and TRBJ2-1, with a weak D call TRBD1 (5 bases). The DNA matches TRBJ2-7 better at its end, which makes the J call doubtful. The germline V gene encodes CDR1 ENHRY and CDR2 SYGVKD. The CDR3 contains 13 residues. The CDR3 region is CAIKGDSYNEQYF. CDR3 sequence (DNA): TGTGCCATCAAAGGGGATTCCTACAATGAGCAGTACTTC.

This clonotype was recorded once. The chain joins TRBV7-9 to TRBJ2-1; D ambiguous. V gave up 3 bases and J gave up 12 bases, with 21 bases separating them. CDR3 length equals 15 residues. Germline CDR1 and CDR2: SEHNR and FQNEAQ (reference sequence). CDR3 coding DNA: TGTGCCAGCAGCTTCGCACGAGCGTTCCTCACCGGGCAGTTCTTC. Its translation: CASSFARAFLTGQFF. The complete variable domain, with remaining parts taken from reference TRBV7-9 and TRBJ2-1, reads DTGVSQNPRHKITKRGQNVTFRCDPISEHNRLYWYRQTLGQGPEFLTYFQNEAQLEKSRLLSDRFSAERPKGSFSTLEIQRTEQGDSAMYLCASSFARAFLTGQFFGPGTRLTVL.

This clonotype showed up just once. A much larger clone lies a single base off, so this may be a read error. The V call is TRBV4-1, the J call TRBJ2-4; a possible D gene is TRBD1 (6 bases). The CDR3 consists of 12 residues. The germline gives CDR1 MGHRA, CDR2 YSYEKL. The CDR3 DNA is TGCGCCAGCATCCAAGGGGGTAGGGAGCAGTACTTC. This translates into CASIQGGREQYF.

The J gene is TRBJ2-1, the V gene TRBV6-2 or TRBV6-3, with D possibly being TRBD2 (6 bases). Germline CDR1 reads MNHEY; CDR2 reads SVGEGT. V lost 6 bases, J lost 0 bases, and 21 bases lay in between. This CDR3 region has 18 residues. CDR3 loop: CASSPASVVLNSYNEQFF. The CDR3 DNA reads TGTGCCAGCAGCCCCGCTAGCGTAGTCCTAAACTCCTACAATGAGCAGTTCTTC.

V gene TRBV20-1 combines with J gene TRBJ2-5, with D possibly being TRBD1 (5 bases). This CDR3 contains 15 residues. The germline gives CDR1 DFQATT, CDR2 SNEGSKA (reference sequence). The germline V and J ends were trimmed by 6 bases and 5 bases, with 22 bases remaining between them. CDR3 residues: CSAVGLGASLETQYF. DNA for the CDR3: TGCAGTGCCGTGGGGCTAGGAGCGTCCCTGGAGACCCAGTACTTC.

This CDR3 is CASSEPGQGAIEQYF. The CDR3 bases are TGTGCCAGCAGTGAACCGGGACAGGGGGCAATAGAGCAGTACTTC. The chain combines TRBV6-1 with TRBJ2-4; 12 bases line up with TRBD1. There are 15 residues in the CDR3. Germline CDR1 is MNHNS and CDR2 is SASEGT. V was clipped by 2 bases and J by 13 bases; unmatched bases: 9.

The J gene is TRBJ2-3, the V gene TRBV27; D possibly corresponds to TRBD2 (8 bases). Germline V gene lookup returns CDR1 MNHEY and CDR2 SMNVEV (reference sequence). V was cut by 4 bases and J by 6 bases, with 17 bases left in between. The CDR3 length is 15 residues. CDR3 protein: CASSSRGGGGDTQYF. CDR3 coding DNA: TGTGCCAGCAGTTCCCGAGGGGGCGGGGGGGATACGCAGTATTTT.

The J gene is TRBJ1-2, the V gene TRBV20-1, with D possibly TRBD1 on 5 matching bases. Germline V gene sequence: CDR1 DFQATT, CDR2 SNEGSKA (reference sequence). The CDR3 is 16 residues long. Trimming pared 0 bases from V and 0 bases from J, leaving 14 bases between. The CDR3: CSARDNVREANYGYTF. The DNA of the CDR3 is TGCAGTGCTAGAGATAACGTCAGGGAAGCTAACTATGGCTACACCTTC.

This clonotype was detected ten times or more. The rearrangement joins TRBV5-1 to TRBJ2-7; possible D gene TRBD1, 6 bases. CDR1 is SGHRS, CDR2 YFSETQ, per germline. The CDR3 is 14 amino acids. Trimming stripped 4 bases from V and 4 bases from J, with 15 bases between. CDR3 protein: CASSLAGTSYEQYF. The CDR3 nucleotides read TGCGCCAGCAGCCTCGCCGGGACAAGTTACGAGCAGTACTTC. The variable domain in full, completed from reference TRBV5-1 and TRBJ2-7, reads KAGVTQTPRYLIKTRGQQVTLSCSPISGHRSVSWYQQTPGQGLQFLFEYFSETQRNKGNFPGRFSGRQFSNSRSEMNVSTLELGDSALYLCASSLAGTSYEQYFGPGTRLTVT.

The chain combines TRBV18 with TRBJ2-6; 8 nucleotides line up with TRBD1. V shed 6 bases and J 8 bases; nucleotides not matched to a gene: 6. Germline V gene data show CDR1 as KGHSH and CDR2 as LQKENI. The CDR3 consists of 14 residues. Here the CDR3 DNA reads TGTGCCAGCTCTCCAGACAGGGGTTCCAACGTCCTGACTTTC. Protein sequence: CASSPDRGSNVLTF.

The chain has TRBV7-8 and TRBJ2-1; 9 positions match TRBD1. The CDR3 runs to 16 residues. From germline, CDR1 is SGHVS and CDR2 FQNEAQ. The V gene end was trimmed by 5 bases and the J gene end by 6 bases; junction bases not matched to a gene: 11. The CDR3 reads CASSLSTGTGFNEQFF. The CDR3 coding sequence is TGTGCCAGCAGCCTATCCACCGGGACAGGGTTCAATGAGCAGTTCTTC.

V gene TRBV5-1 combines with J gene TRBJ1-1; 8 bases are a match to TRBD1. The CDR3 length is 15 residues. The germline CDR1 and CDR2 sequences are SGHRS and YFSETQ. V lost 4 bases and J lost 5; bases outside the gene matches: 10. CDR3 coding DNA: TGCGCCAGCAGCGGGCGGACAGGGCAGGGAACTGAAGCTTTCTTT. It specifies CASSGRTGQGTEAFF.

This chain connects TRBV6-5 to TRBJ2-7; D is possibly TRBD2 (6 bases). CDR1 is MNHEY, CDR2 SVGAGI, per germline. This CDR3 has 14 amino acids. V lost 5 bases and J lost 2, with 13 bases in between. The CDR3 coding sequence is TGTGCCAGCAGTCCGGAGGGGACGGCCTACGAGCAGTACTTC. Translating it yields CASSPEGTAYEQYF.

This chain joins TRBV3-1 and TRBJ1-4, with a tentative D call TRBD1 (5 bases). Per germline, CDR1 LGHDT and CDR2 YNNKEL (reference sequence). The CDR3 runs 14 residues. The V end lost 4 bases, the J end lost 9 bases, and 15 bases lay between the germline ends. DNA of the CDR3: TGTGCCAGCAGCCTCGGGACGGGCGAACAAAAACTGTTTTTT. Amino acids: CASSLGTGEQKLFF.

The genes are TRBV5-6 and TRBJ2-7, with D unresolved. The germline CDR1 and CDR2 sequences are SGHDT and YYEEEE. The CDR3 is made up of 12 amino acids. Deletions cut 4 bases from V and 5 bases from J, with 10 bases between. The DNA for the CDR3 is TGTGCCAGCAGCCGAGTGTGGGACGAGCAGTACTTC. It specifies CASSRVWDEQYF.

This clonotype occurred a few times. The CDR3 is CASSQVQRTARGQFF. The CDR3 bases are TGCGCCAGCAGCCAGGTTCAACGGACAGCCAGGGGGCAGTTCTTC. The V gene is TRBV4-1, the J gene TRBJ2-1; the D gene is possibly TRBD1 (6 bases). Looked up from germline, CDR1 is MGHRA and CDR2 is YSYEKL. The CDR3 runs to 15 residues. Trimming removed 3 bases from V and 12 bases from J, with 21 bases in between.